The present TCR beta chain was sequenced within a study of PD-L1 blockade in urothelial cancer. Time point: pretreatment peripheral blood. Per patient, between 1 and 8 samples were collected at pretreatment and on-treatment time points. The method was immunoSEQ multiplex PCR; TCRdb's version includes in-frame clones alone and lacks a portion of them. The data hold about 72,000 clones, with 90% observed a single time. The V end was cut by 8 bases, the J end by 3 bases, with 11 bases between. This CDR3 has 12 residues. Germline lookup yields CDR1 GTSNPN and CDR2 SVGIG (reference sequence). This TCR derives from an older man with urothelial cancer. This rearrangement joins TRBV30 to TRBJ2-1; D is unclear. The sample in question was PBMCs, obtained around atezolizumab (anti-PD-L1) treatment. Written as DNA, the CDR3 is TGTGCCGCCCAGGTAGGCTACAATGAGCAGTTCTTC. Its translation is CAAQVGYNEQFF.